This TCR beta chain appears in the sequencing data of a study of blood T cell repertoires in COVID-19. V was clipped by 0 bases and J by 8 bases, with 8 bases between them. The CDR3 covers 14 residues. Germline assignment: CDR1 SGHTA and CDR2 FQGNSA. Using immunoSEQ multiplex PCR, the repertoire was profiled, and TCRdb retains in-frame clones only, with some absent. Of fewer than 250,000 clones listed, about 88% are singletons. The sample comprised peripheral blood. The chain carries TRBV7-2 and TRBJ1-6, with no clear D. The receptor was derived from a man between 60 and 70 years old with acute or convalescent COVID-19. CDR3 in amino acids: CASSLAGGHSPLHF. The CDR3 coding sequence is TGTGCCAGCAGCTTAGCGGGCGGGCATTCACCCCTCCACTTT.